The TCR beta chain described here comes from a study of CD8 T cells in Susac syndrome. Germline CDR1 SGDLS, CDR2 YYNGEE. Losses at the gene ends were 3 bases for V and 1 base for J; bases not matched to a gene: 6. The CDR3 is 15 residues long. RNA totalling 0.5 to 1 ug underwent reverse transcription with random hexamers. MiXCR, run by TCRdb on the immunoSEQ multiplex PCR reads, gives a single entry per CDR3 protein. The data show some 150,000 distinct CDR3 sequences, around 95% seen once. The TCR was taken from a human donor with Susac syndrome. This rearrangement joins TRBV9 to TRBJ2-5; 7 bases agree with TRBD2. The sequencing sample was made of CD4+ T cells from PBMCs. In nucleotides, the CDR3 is TGTGCCAGCAGCGCCATTGGGGGGGGCCAAGAGACCCAGTACTTC. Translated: CASSAIGGGQETQYF.